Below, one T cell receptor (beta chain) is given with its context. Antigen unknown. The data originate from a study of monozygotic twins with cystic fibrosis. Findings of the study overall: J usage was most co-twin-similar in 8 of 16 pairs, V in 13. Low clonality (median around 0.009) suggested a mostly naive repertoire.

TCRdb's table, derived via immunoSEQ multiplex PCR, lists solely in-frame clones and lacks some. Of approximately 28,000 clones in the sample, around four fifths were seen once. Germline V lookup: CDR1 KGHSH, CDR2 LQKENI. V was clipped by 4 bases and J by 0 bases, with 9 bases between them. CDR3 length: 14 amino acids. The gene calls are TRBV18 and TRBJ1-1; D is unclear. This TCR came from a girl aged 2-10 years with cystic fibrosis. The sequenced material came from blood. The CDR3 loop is CASSRSRLNTEAFF. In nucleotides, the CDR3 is TGTGCCAGCTCACGATCAAGGCTGAACACTGAAGCTTTCTTT.